The text below deals with one TCR beta chain. Its antigen is undetermined. The data were taken from a study of blood T cells in healthy people across ages. Regarding the study as a whole: Aged donors had fewer naive CD4+ cells and lower diversity than long-lived donors.

The CDR3 has 11 residues. Germline V gene sequence: CDR1 GTSNPN, CDR2 SVGIG (reference sequence). The donors, healthy Caucasians from Russia, were aged about 6 to 100. Primers used in a second PCR of roughly 7 to 12 cycles were a sample-barcoded 5' primer and a J-beta primer mix. TCRdb recomputed calls from the 5' RACE reads with MiXCR, one row per CDR3 protein. The table shows more than 450,000 distinct CDR3 sequences, with 25% to 35% occurring only once. The same sample was also used in a study of T cells of mothers and their children.

The receptor was derived from a boy aged 2 to 10 in good health. The rearrangement joins TRBV30 to TRBJ2-5; D gene ambiguous. The DNA end is a closer match to TRBJ2-1, so the J assignment may be wrong. Sequences were obtained from blood. The CDR3 bases are TGTGCCTGGGGGGTTCACAATGAGCAGTTCTTC. It encodes CAWGVHNEQFF.